This T cell receptor (beta chain) was documented in a study of T cell repertoires in cytomegalovirus infection. The table lists this clonotype with a count of one. TCRdb ran MiXCR on the reads and lists one entry per CDR3 protein. The data contain 350,000 to 500,000 distinct CDR3 sequences, 25% to 40% of them singletons. The sequenced sample consisted of PBMCs. The origin of this receptor is a human donor in good health (CMV status not recorded). Some clones in this sample may be carry-over from other donors' samples.

The CDR3 sequence is CASSQADVVVLRTEAFF. The CDR3, as DNA: TGCGCCAGCAGCCAAGCTGATGTAGTAGTATTACGCACTGAAGCTTTCTTT. The genes are TRBV4-1 and TRBJ1-1; D uncertain. V lost 1 base, J lost 4 bases, and 19 bases lay in between. Germline CDR1 MGHRA, CDR2 YSYEKL. The CDR3 contains 17 residues.